This TCR beta chain emerged from a study of T cell repertoires in cytomegalovirus infection (dated by TCRdb to about 2019). Describing the broader study: Peptide stimulations targeted recently identified HLA-C-restricted CMV epitopes, whose presentation resists viral immunomodulation, together with well-studied HLA-B-restricted epitopes. Because public TCR beta signatures pointed to carriage of CMV infection together with the matching HLA type, the HLA type of each donor mattered for the analysis.

Sample treatment or condition, as interpreted from the label and publication: in vitro stimulation with specific CMV peptide epitopes to enrich CMV-specific T cells. Summary of the overall study and its limitations: The ex vivo response was dominated by HLA-C-restricted CMV-specific TCR beta clonotypes, which also provided the single most frequent clonotype in two of eight donors. In both this cohort and an independent roughly 350-donor cohort, the cumulative frequency of public TCR beta family members distinguished carriers of CMV infection plus the relevant HLA type.

Including cysteine and phenylalanine, the CDR3 has 16 amino acids. CDR3 DNA only is kept here, 48 bases in frame from base 1. The germline V gene (reference sequence) specifies LNHNV as CDR1 and YYDKDF as CDR2. The trim is 1 base for V and 5 bases for J, with a gap of 15 bases between the germline ends. As for this clonotype: The specificity of this receptor is unknown. Base-call qualities are not available, and no considerably larger clone is one nucleotide away.

Instrument used: Illumina HiSeq 1500. TCRdb cleaned the public reads at Q25 with fastp, built clones with MiXCR and kept in-frame beta chains. Each entry is one CDR3 protein sequence, shown with its most common DNA and genes. This sample gives tens of thousands of distinct CDR3 sequences in total; more than 20% of them show up just once. The biggest ten clones account for approximately 53% of the sample. The sample here was CD8+ T cells from cultured PBMCs, taken from culture after CMV antigen stimulation. The V and J genes are TRBV15 and TRBJ2-1, with the D gene not clear enough to name. The source of this sequence is a human donor in good health (CMV status not recorded). Some clones in this sample may be carry-over from other donors' samples. The CDR3 sequence is CATSRVRRLDDNEQFF. The DNA reads TGTGCCACCAGCAGAGTGCGTAGGCTAGATGACAATGAGCAGTTCTTC.